The rows below give T cell receptor beta chains drawn from one sample of a study of blood T cell repertoires in COVID-19. Here immunoSEQ multiplex PCR was the method, and the copy in TCRdb shows in-frame clones only, minus some. The repertoire has approximately 100,000 clones, 82% of them found once; the top ten carry 4.8%. Sequenced: peripheral blood. The receptors were gathered from a man in his sixties with acute or convalescent COVID-19. Each CDR3 is given with its conserved first and last residue. The order of the fields is J gene, clone size, D gene, V gene, CDR3 protein, CDR3 DNA. A D gene is named only where the DNA matches it firmly. Only part of the rows carry a size: once, few, many, or a class if the clone is expanded.

j_call: TRBJ1-2; clone_size: NA; d_call: NA; v_call: TRBV7-9; cdr3_aa: CASSEERGQTSYGYTF; cdr3_nt: TGTGCCAGCAGCGAAGAAAGAGGACAGACGAGCTATGGCTACACCTTC
j_call: TRBJ2-1; clone_size: NA; d_call: NA; v_call: TRBV14; cdr3_aa: CASSQRRASSYNEQFF; cdr3_nt: TGTGCCAGCAGCCAGAGGCGGGCGAGCTCCTACAATGAGCAGTTCTTC
j_call: TRBJ2-7; clone_size: NA; d_call: NA; v_call: TRBV5-5; cdr3_aa: CASSLQVMNYEQYF; cdr3_nt: TGTGCCAGCAGCTTGCAGGTTATGAACTACGAGCAGTACTTC
j_call: TRBJ1-6; clone_size: NA; d_call: NA; v_call: TRBV18; cdr3_aa: CASSPLPGDNSPLHF; cdr3_nt: TGTGCCAGCTCGCCCCTTCCCGGGGATAATTCACCCCTCCACTTT
j_call: TRBJ1-5; clone_size: NA; d_call: NA; v_call: TRBV5-1; cdr3_aa: CASSLGPYSNQPQHF; cdr3_nt: TGCGCCAGCAGCTTGGGGCCTTATAGCAATCAGCCCCAGCATTTT
j_call: TRBJ2-2; clone_size: NA; d_call: TRBD1; v_call: TRBV5-1; cdr3_aa: CASSPDRGPKTGELFF; cdr3_nt: TGCGCCAGCAGCCCCGATAGGGGGCCGAAGACCGGGGAGCTGTTTTTT
j_call: TRBJ2-1; clone_size: NA; d_call: NA; v_call: TRBV10-1; cdr3_aa: CASSVNNEQFF; cdr3_nt: TGCGCCAGCAGTGTAAACAATGAGCAGTTCTTC
j_call: TRBJ2-2; clone_size: NA; d_call: TRBD2; v_call: TRBV27; cdr3_aa: CASSFFLAANTGELFF; cdr3_nt: TGTGCCAGCAGTTTCTTCCTAGCGGCGAACACCGGGGAGCTGTTTTTT
j_call: TRBJ1-5; clone_size: NA; d_call: TRBD1; v_call: TRBV19; cdr3_aa: CASGTGANQPQHF; cdr3_nt: TGTGCCAGCGGGACAGGGGCCAATCAGCCCCAGCATTTT
j_call: TRBJ2-1; clone_size: NA; d_call: NA; v_call: TRBV9; cdr3_aa: CASSVAFNEQFF; cdr3_nt: TGTGCCAGCAGCGTAGCCTTCAATGAGCAGTTCTTC
j_call: TRBJ2-5; clone_size: NA; d_call: NA; v_call: TRBV11-2; cdr3_aa: CASSLRLQETQYF; cdr3_nt: TGTGCCAGCAGCCTCAGGCTACAAGAGACCCAGTACTTC
j_call: TRBJ2-7; clone_size: few; d_call: TRBD2; v_call: TRBV19; cdr3_aa: CASSIVEAGGPYEQYF; cdr3_nt: TGTGCCAGTAGTATAGTGGAGGCGGGAGGGCCCTACGAGCAGTACTTC
j_call: TRBJ2-1; clone_size: NA; d_call: NA; v_call: TRBV28; cdr3_aa: CATLLLGSGYNEQFF; cdr3_nt: TGTGCCACCCTGTTGTTAGGGAGCGGGTACAATGAGCAGTTCTTC
j_call: TRBJ1-5; clone_size: NA; d_call: TRBD1; v_call: TRBV13; cdr3_aa: CASSQTGVNQPQHF; cdr3_nt: TGTGCCAGCAGCCAAACAGGGGTGAATCAGCCCCAGCATTTT
j_call: TRBJ2-2; clone_size: few; d_call: TRBD1; v_call: TRBV4-2; cdr3_aa: CASRAPGQGFGGELFF; cdr3_nt: TGTGCCAGCAGGGCCCCGGGACAGGGGTTTGGCGGGGAGCTGTTTTTT
j_call: TRBJ2-6; clone_size: few; d_call: TRBD2; v_call: TRBV9; cdr3_aa: CASSVVGLAGAGGANVLTF; cdr3_nt: TGTGCCAGCAGCGTAGTAGGCCTAGCGGGCGCCGGCGGGGCCAACGTCCTGACTTTC
j_call: TRBJ2-7; clone_size: once; d_call: TRBD2; v_call: TRBV6-5; cdr3_aa: CASSYGLAGGYEQYF; cdr3_nt: TGTGCCAGCAGTTACGGACTAGCGGGAGGTTACGAGCAGTACTTC
j_call: TRBJ2-1; clone_size: NA; d_call: TRBD2; v_call: TRBV5-1; cdr3_aa: CASSLLAGASSYNEQFF; cdr3_nt: TGCGCCAGCAGCTTGCTAGCGGGAGCAAGCTCCTACAATGAGCAGTTCTTC
j_call: TRBJ2-3; clone_size: NA; d_call: NA; v_call: TRBV6-1; cdr3_aa: CASSEAAVPNTDTQYF; cdr3_nt: TGTGCCAGCAGTGAAGCAGCGGTCCCAAACACAGATACGCAGTATTTT
j_call: TRBJ2-2; clone_size: NA; d_call: NA; v_call: TRBV12-3/TRBV12-4; cdr3_aa: CASNLSGTGELFF; cdr3_nt: TGTGCCAGCAATCTTAGCGGCACCGGGGAGCTGTTTTTT
j_call: TRBJ1-2; clone_size: once; d_call: TRBD1; v_call: TRBV28; cdr3_aa: CASSLEGAGGYTF; cdr3_nt: TGTGCCAGCAGTTTAGAGGGGGCGGGTGGCTACACCTTC
j_call: TRBJ1-6; clone_size: NA; d_call: NA; v_call: TRBV28; cdr3_aa: CASSLPQMERSPLHF; cdr3_nt: TGTGCCAGCAGTTTACCCCAAATGGAGAGATCACCCCTCCACTTT
j_call: TRBJ2-1; clone_size: NA; d_call: TRBD2; v_call: TRBV11-2; cdr3_aa: CASSPRTSGSFYNEQFF; cdr3_nt: TGTGCCAGCAGCCCTCGGACTAGCGGGAGTTTCTACAATGAGCAGTTCTTC
j_call: TRBJ1-3; clone_size: NA; d_call: TRBD1; v_call: TRBV7-9; cdr3_aa: CASSLTGVGGNTIYF; cdr3_nt: TGTGCCAGCAGCCTGACAGGGGTCGGTGGAAACACCATATATTTT
j_call: TRBJ2-7; clone_size: NA; d_call: TRBD2; v_call: TRBV5-1; cdr3_aa: CASSLVTGGSHYEQYF; cdr3_nt: TGCGCCAGCAGCTTGGTAACGGGAGGATCTCATTACGAGCAGTACTTC
j_call: TRBJ2-1; clone_size: NA; d_call: TRBD2; v_call: TRBV29-1; cdr3_aa: CSVDGGPSGYNEQFF; cdr3_nt: TGCAGCGTTGACGGAGGTCCTAGCGGATACAATGAGCAGTTCTTC
j_call: TRBJ1-2; clone_size: NA; d_call: NA; v_call: TRBV6-5; cdr3_aa: CASRVLGGGYGYTF; cdr3_nt: TGTGCCAGCAGGGTGTTAGGGGGGGGATATGGCTACACCTTC
j_call: TRBJ2-2; clone_size: NA; d_call: NA; v_call: TRBV6-5; cdr3_aa: CASSRKRVTGELFF; cdr3_nt: TGTGCCAGCAGTCGCAAGCGGGTCACCGGGGAGCTGTTTTTT
j_call: TRBJ2-1; clone_size: NA; d_call: TRBD2; v_call: TRBV2; cdr3_aa: CARGGLAGDEQFF; cdr3_nt: TGTGCCAGAGGGGGACTAGCGGGGGATGAGCAGTTCTTC
j_call: TRBJ2-1; clone_size: NA; d_call: TRBD1; v_call: TRBV11-2; cdr3_aa: CASSPDREDEQFF; cdr3_nt: TGTGCCAGCAGCCCCGACAGGGAAGATGAGCAGTTCTTC
j_call: TRBJ2-5; clone_size: NA; d_call: NA; v_call: TRBV7-6; cdr3_aa: CASSLRTREMETQYF; cdr3_nt: TGTGCCAGCAGCTTAAGGACCCGGGAGATGGAGACCCAGTACTTC
j_call: TRBJ2-1; clone_size: NA; d_call: TRBD2; v_call: TRBV7-9; cdr3_aa: CASSFPSGSGNNEQFF; cdr3_nt: TGTGCCAGCAGCTTTCCGAGCGGGAGTGGAAACAATGAGCAGTTCTTC
j_call: TRBJ1-1; clone_size: NA; d_call: TRBD1; v_call: TRBV30; cdr3_aa: CAWTTGGTEAFF; cdr3_nt: TGTGCCTGGACGACAGGGGGCACTGAAGCTTTCTTT
j_call: TRBJ1-6; clone_size: few; d_call: NA; v_call: TRBV4-2; cdr3_aa: CASSQDPFSPLHF; cdr3_nt: TGTGCCAGCAGCCAAGATCCGTTTTCACCCCTCCACTTT
j_call: TRBJ1-1; clone_size: NA; d_call: NA; v_call: TRBV7-2; cdr3_aa: CASSLGATEAFF; cdr3_nt: TGTGCCAGCAGCTTAGGGGCAACTGAAGCTTTCTTT
j_call: TRBJ1-6; clone_size: NA; d_call: TRBD1; v_call: TRBV5-1; cdr3_aa: CASSLTADRVSPLHF; cdr3_nt: TGCGCCAGCAGCTTGACTGCCGACAGGGTGTCACCCCTCCACTTT
j_call: TRBJ2-4; clone_size: NA; d_call: TRBD2; v_call: TRBV7-2; cdr3_aa: CASFEGGPIAKNIQYF; cdr3_nt: TGTGCCAGCTTCGAGGGAGGGCCTATAGCCAAAAACATTCAGTACTTC
j_call: TRBJ1-1; clone_size: NA; d_call: NA; v_call: TRBV27; cdr3_aa: CASSRTVNTEAFF; cdr3_nt: TGTGCCAGCAGTCGTACAGTGAACACTGAAGCTTTCTTT
j_call: TRBJ2-7; clone_size: NA; d_call: TRBD2; v_call: TRBV6-2/TRBV6-3; cdr3_aa: CASSFRTSGRSSGEQYF; cdr3_nt: TGTGCCAGCAGTTTCCGGACTAGCGGGAGAAGTTCGGGCGAGCAGTACTTC
j_call: TRBJ2-7; clone_size: NA; d_call: NA; v_call: TRBV6-5; cdr3_aa: CASSSPAAGTYEQYF; cdr3_nt: TGTGCCAGCAGTTCCCCTGCTGCAGGGACCTACGAGCAGTACTTC
j_call: TRBJ2-2; clone_size: once; d_call: TRBD2; v_call: TRBV3-1/TRBV3-2; cdr3_aa: CASSQDELAGGNTGELFF; cdr3_nt: TGTGCCAGCAGCCAAGACGAGCTAGCGGGGGGGAACACCGGGGAGCTGTTTTTT
j_call: TRBJ2-5; clone_size: once; d_call: NA; v_call: TRBV7-8; cdr3_aa: CASSPWGEETQYF; cdr3_nt: TGTGCCAGCAGCCCGTGGGGGGAAGAGACCCAGTACTTC
j_call: TRBJ1-2; clone_size: NA; d_call: NA; v_call: TRBV19; cdr3_aa: CASSLGSAYGYTF; cdr3_nt: TGTGCCAGTAGTTTGGGCTCCGCCTATGGCTACACCTTC
j_call: TRBJ1-1; clone_size: NA; d_call: TRBD1; v_call: TRBV5-1; cdr3_aa: CASSTRGENTEAFF; cdr3_nt: TGCGCCAGCAGCACCAGGGGGGAGAACACTGAAGCTTTCTTT
j_call: TRBJ1-6; clone_size: few; d_call: NA; v_call: TRBV19; cdr3_aa: CASRRDSENSPLHF; cdr3_nt: TGTGCCAGTCGCCGGGACTCCGAAAATTCACCCCTCCACTTT
j_call: TRBJ2-5; clone_size: NA; d_call: TRBD2; v_call: TRBV11-3; cdr3_aa: CASSLGGGPQETQYF; cdr3_nt: TGTGCCAGCAGTTTGGGCGGGGGGCCGCAAGAGACCCAGTACTTC
j_call: TRBJ2-5; clone_size: NA; d_call: TRBD2; v_call: TRBV7-9; cdr3_aa: CASSHSGSQETQYF; cdr3_nt: TGTGCCAGCAGCCATAGCGGGTCTCAAGAGACCCAGTACTTC